Detailed here is one T cell receptor beta chain. Per the original data handling: Amplification with reference gene primers provided the estimates of nucleated cell counts. Clones were sequenced by immunoSEQ multiplex PCR, and TCRdb holds only the in-frame ones, with some missing. D and trimming were read from the DNA, whereas the V and J calls and clone size are those reported in that table. The data contain 150,000 to 200,000 clones, over 80% of them singletons. After removal of 4 bases from V and 7 bases from J, the junction contained 7 bases not matched to a gene. The CDR3 runs 15 residues. Germline CDR1 reads MGHRA; CDR2 reads YSYEKL. These data belong to a study of blood T cell repertoires in COVID-19. Across the study: The origin of the acute and convalescent COVID-19 samples was the United States, Italy and Spain. Sources were T cells, B-cell-depleted T cells, or PBMCs; the material itself was cDNA or gDNA.

The sequence derives from a woman in her 30s with acute or convalescent COVID-19. The rearrangement joins TRBV4-1 to TRBJ2-1; 10 bases align to TRBD2. Sequencing was performed on peripheral blood. DNA for the CDR3: TGCGCCAGCAGCCCAGAGGGGACTAGCGCTAATGAGCAGTTCTTC. Translating gives CASSPEGTSANEQFF.